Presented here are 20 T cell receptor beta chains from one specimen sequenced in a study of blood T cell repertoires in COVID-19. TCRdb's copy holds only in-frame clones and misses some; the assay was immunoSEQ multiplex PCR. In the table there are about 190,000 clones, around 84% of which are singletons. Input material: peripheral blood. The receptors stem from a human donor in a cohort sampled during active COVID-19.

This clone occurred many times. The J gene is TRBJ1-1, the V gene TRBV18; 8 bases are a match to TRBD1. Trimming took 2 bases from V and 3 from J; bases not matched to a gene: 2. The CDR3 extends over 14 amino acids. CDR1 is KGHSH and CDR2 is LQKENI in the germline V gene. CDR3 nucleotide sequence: TGTGCCAGCTCACCAACAGGGGGAGACACTGAAGCTTTCTTT. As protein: CASSPTGGDTEAFF.

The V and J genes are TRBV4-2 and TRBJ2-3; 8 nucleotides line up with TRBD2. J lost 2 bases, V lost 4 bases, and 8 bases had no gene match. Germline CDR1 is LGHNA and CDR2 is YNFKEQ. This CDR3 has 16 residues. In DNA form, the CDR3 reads TGTGCCAGCAGCCTCGGGGAGCGGGGGTACACAGATACGCAGTATTTT. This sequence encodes CASSLGERGYTDTQYF.

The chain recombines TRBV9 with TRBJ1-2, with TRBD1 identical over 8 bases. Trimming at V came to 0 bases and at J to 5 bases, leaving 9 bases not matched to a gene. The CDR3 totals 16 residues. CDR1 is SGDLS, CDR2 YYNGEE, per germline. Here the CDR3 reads CASSVGGQGARYGYTF. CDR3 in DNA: TGTGCCAGCAGCGTAGGTGGGCAGGGGGCGCGGTATGGCTACACCTTC.

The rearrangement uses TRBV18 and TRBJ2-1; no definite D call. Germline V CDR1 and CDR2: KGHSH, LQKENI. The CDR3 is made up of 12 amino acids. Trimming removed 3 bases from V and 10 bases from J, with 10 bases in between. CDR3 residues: CASSPYQQEQFF. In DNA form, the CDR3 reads TGTGCCAGCTCACCTTACCAACAAGAGCAGTTCTTC. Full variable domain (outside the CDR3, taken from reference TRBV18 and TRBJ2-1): NAGVMQNPRHLVRRRGQEARLRCSPMKGHSHVYWYRQLPEEGLKFMVYLQKENIIDESGMPKERFSAEFPKEGPSILRIQQVVRGDSAAYFCASSPYQQEQFFGPGTRLTVL.

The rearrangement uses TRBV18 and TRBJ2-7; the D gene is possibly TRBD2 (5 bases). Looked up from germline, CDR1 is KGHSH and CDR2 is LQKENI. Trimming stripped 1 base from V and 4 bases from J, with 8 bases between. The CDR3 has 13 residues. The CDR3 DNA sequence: TGTGCCAGCTCACCACACAGAGGGTACGAGCAGTACTTC. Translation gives CASSPHRGYEQYF.

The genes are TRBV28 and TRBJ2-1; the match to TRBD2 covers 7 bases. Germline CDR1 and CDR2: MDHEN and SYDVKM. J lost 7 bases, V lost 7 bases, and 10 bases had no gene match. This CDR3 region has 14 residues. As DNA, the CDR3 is TGTGCCAGCATCCGCCTAGCGGAAAGGAATGAGCAGTTCTTC. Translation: CASIRLAERNEQFF.

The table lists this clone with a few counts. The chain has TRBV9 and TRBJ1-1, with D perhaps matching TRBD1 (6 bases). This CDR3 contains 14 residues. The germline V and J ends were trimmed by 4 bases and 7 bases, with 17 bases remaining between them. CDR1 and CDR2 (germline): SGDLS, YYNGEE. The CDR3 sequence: CASSPRTAWGEAFF. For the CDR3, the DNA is TGTGCCAGCAGCCCCCGGACAGCCTGGGGTGAAGCTTTCTTT.

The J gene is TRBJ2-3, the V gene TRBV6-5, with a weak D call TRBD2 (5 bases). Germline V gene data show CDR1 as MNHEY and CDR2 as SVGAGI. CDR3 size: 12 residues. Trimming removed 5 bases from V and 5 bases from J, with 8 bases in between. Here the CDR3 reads CASSKLGDTQYF. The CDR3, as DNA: TGTGCCAGCAGTAAACTAGGAGATACGCAGTATTTT.

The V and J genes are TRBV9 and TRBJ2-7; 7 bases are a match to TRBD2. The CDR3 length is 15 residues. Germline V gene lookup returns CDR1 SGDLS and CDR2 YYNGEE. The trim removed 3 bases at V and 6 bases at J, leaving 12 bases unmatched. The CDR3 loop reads CASSEFGTGLGEQYF. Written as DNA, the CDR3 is TGTGCCAGCAGCGAATTTGGGACCGGACTAGGCGAGCAGTACTTC.

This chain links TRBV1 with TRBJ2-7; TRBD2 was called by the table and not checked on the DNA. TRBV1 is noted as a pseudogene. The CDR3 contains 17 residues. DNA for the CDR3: TGCACCAGCAGCGACGCTGGCGGGGGTCCCAATTACCACGAGCAGTACGTC. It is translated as CTSSDAGGGPNYHEQYV.

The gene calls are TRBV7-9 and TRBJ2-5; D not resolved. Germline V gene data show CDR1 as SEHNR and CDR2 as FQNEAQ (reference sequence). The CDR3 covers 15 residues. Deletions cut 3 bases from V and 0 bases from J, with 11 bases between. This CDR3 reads CASSFWASYQETQYF. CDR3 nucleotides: TGTGCCAGCAGCTTTTGGGCGTCGTACCAAGAGACCCAGTACTTC. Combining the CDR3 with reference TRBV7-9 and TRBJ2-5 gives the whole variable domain DTGVSQNPRHKITKRGQNVTFRCDPISEHNRLYWYRQTLGQGPEFLTYFQNEAQLEKSRLLSDRFSAERPKGSFSTLEIQRTEQGDSAMYLCASSFWASYQETQYFGPGTRLLVL.

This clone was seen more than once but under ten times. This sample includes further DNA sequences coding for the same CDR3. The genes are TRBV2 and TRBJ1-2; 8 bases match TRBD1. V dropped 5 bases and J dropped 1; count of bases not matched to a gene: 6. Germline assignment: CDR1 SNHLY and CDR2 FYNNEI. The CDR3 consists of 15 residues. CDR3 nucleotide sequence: TGTGCCAGCAGTCCCGACAGGGGCCTTAACTATGGCTACACCTTC. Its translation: CASSPDRGLNYGYTF.

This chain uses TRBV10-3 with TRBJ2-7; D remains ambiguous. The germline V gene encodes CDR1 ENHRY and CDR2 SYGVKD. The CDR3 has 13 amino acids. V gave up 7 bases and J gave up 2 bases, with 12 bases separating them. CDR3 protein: CAINRDFTYEQYF. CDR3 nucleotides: TGTGCCATCAATCGAGATTTTACCTACGAGCAGTACTTC.

The CDR3 nucleotides read TGTGCCAGCAGTGACCCCAGGGGATTTGGAGAGCAGTACTTC. It codes for CASSDPRGFGEQYF. The chain is built from TRBV27 and TRBJ2-7, with D possibly matching TRBD1 (6 bases). V was pared by 5 bases and J by 7 bases, with 18 bases between. CDR1 and CDR2 (germline): MNHEY, SMNVEV (reference sequence). The CDR3 consists of 14 residues.

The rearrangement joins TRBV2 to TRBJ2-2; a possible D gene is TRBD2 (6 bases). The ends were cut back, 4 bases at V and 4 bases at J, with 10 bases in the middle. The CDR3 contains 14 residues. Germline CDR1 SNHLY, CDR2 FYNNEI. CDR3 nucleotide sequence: TGTGCCAGCAGTGTGTCGCGGGGCACCGGGGAGCTGTTTTTT. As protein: CASSVSRGTGELFF.

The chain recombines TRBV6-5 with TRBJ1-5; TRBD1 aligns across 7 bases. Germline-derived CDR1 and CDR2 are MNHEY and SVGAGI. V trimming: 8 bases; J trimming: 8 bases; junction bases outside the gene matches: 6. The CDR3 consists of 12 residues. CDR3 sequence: CASRQGTEPQHF. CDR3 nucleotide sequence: TGTGCCAGCCGACAGGGCACAGAGCCCCAGCATTTT.

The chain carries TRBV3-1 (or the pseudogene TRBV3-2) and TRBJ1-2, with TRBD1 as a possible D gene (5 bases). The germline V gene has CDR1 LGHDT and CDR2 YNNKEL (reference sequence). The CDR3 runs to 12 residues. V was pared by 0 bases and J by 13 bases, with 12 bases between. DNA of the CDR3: TGTGCCAGCAGCCAAGAGGGCAGGGCTTCCACCTTC. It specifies CASSQEGRASTF.

The CDR3 loop reads CASSPSGGGYGYTF. The CDR3 DNA reads TGCGCCAGCAGTCCCTCGGGGGGCGGATATGGCTACACCTTC. The V gene is TRBV10-2, the J gene TRBJ1-2, with D possibly TRBD1 on 6 matching bases. V dropped 5 bases and J dropped 5 bases, with 15 bases sitting between them. Germline lookup yields CDR1 WSHSY and CDR2 SAAADI. This CDR3 contains 14 residues.

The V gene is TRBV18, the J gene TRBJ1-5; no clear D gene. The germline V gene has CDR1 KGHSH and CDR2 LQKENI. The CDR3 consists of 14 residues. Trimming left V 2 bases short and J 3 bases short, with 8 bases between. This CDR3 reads CASSPSGNNQPQHF. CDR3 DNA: TGTGCCAGCTCACCATCGGGAAACAATCAGCCCCAGCATTTT.

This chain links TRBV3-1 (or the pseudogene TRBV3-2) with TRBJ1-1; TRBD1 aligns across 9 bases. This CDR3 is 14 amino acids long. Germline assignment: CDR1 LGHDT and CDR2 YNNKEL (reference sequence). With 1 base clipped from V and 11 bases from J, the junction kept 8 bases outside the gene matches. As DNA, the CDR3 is TGTGCCAGCAGCCAAGTCACAGGGGGCCATGAGGCTTTCTTT. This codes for CASSQVTGGHEAFF.